This T cell receptor (beta chain) was identified in a study of vaccination and CD4 T cells after COVID-19. As to treatment: roughly 11-day PBMC culture with coronavirus spike peptide pools or control peptides (ViraFEST assay). With the Oncomine TCR Beta short-read assay, DNA from cultured CD4+ T cells was sequenced. TCRdb itself ran the PCR reads through MiXCR, one entry per CDR3 protein. Of 12,000 or so distinct CDR3 sequences listed, 40% to 65% are singletons. This clonotype has just a few counts. What it binds is unknown. V shed 0 bases and J shed 2 bases, with 7 bases lying between them. The germline V gene encodes CDR1 DFQATT and CDR2 SNEGSKA (reference sequence). The CDR3 length is 13 residues.

The receptor was isolated from a human donor who had recovered from COVID-19. Sequencing was performed on CD4+ T cells from blood, cultured in vitro. The chain links TRBV20-1 to TRBJ1-2; D possibly corresponds to TRBD1 (5 bases). The CDR3 DNA reads as TGCAGTGCTAGAGAGGGGCGAAACTATGGCTACACCTTC. Encoded protein: CSAREGRNYGYTF.